This TCR beta chain was identified during a study of PD-L1 blockade in urothelial cancer. Whole-study context: A median blood sample held approximately 150,000 T cells and approximately 84,000 unique TCRs.

The junction had 10 bases not matched to a gene; V was cut back by 4 bases and J by 8 bases. The CDR3 spans 13 residues. Germline CDR1 is GTSNPN and CDR2 is SVGIG (reference sequence). The time point: peripheral blood 6 weeks after treatment start. Using immunoSEQ multiplex PCR, the repertoire was profiled, and TCRdb retains in-frame clones only, with some absent. The data show roughly 100,000 clones, around 78% seen once. This TCR came from a man aged 65 to 79 with urothelial cancer. Sample: PBMCs, taken around atezolizumab (anti-PD-L1) treatment. This chain links TRBV30 with TRBJ1-2; 7 bases line up with TRBD1. In DNA form, the CDR3 reads TGTGCCTGGACCCGGACAGGTCTCTCAGGCTACACCTTC. Translation gives CAWTRTGLSGYTF.